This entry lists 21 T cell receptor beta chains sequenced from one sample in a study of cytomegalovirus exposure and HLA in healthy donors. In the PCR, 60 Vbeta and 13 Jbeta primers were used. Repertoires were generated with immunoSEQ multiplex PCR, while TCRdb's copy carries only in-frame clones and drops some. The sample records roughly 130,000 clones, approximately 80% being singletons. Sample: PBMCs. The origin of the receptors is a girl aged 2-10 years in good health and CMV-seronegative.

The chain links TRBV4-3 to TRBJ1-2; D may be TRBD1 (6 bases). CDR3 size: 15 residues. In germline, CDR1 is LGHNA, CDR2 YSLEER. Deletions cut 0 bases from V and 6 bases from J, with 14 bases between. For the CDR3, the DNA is TGCGCCAGCAGCCAAGAATTTAGGCAGGGGAATGGCTACACCTTC. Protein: CASSQEFRQGNGYTF.

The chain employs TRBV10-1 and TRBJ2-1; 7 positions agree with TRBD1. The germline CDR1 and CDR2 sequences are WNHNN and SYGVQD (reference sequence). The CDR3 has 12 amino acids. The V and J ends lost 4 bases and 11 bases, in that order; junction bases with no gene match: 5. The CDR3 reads CASSVDRVKQFF. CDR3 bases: TGCGCCAGCAGTGTAGACAGGGTAAAGCAGTTCTTC.

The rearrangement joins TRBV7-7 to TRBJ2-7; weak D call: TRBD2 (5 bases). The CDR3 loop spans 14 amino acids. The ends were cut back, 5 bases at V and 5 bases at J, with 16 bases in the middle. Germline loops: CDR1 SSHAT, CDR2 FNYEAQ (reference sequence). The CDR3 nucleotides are TGTGCCAGCAGCCCGAGGGTGGGCAGCGACGAGCAGTACTTC. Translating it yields CASSPRVGSDEQYF.

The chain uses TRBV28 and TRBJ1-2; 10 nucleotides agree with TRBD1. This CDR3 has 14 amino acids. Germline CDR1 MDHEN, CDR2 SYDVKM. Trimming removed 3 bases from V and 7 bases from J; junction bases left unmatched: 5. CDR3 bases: TGTGCCAGCAGTTTTCTGACAGGGGGCCCTGGCTACACCTTC. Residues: CASSFLTGGPGYTF.

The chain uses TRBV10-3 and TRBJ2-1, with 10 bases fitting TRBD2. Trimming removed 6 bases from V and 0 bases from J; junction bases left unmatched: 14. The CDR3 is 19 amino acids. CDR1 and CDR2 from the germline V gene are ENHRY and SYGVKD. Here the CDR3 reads CAIRKERGGLQRSYNEQFF. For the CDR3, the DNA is TGTGCCATCAGAAAAGAGCGGGGGGGCCTGCAACGCTCCTACAATGAGCAGTTCTTC.

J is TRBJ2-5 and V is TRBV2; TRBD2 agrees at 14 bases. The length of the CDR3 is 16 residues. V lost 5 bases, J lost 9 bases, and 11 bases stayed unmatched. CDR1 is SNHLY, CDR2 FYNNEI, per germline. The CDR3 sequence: CASSRLAGGPSSAQYF. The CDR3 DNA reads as TGTGCCAGCAGTCGACTAGCGGGGGGGCCTTCCTCGGCCCAGTACTTC.

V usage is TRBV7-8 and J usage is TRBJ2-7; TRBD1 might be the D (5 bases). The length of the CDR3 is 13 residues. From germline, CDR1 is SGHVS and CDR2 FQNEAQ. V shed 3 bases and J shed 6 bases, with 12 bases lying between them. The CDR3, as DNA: TGTGCCAGCAGCTTTGCAGGGTTTGCCGAGCAGTACTTC. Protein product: CASSFAGFAEQYF.

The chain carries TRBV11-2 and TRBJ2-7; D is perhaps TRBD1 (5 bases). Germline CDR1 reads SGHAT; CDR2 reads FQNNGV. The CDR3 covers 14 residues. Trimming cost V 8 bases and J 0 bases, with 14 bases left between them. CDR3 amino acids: CASASGASSYEQYF. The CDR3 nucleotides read TGTGCCAGCGCTAGTGGGGCTTCCTCCTACGAGCAGTACTTC.

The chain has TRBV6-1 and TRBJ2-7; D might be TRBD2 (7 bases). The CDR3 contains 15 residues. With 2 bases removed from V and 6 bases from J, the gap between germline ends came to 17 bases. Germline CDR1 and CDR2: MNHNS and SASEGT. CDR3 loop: CASSELLGGGGEQYF. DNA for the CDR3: TGTGCCAGCAGTGAACTACTGGGCGGGGGCGGCGAGCAGTACTTC.

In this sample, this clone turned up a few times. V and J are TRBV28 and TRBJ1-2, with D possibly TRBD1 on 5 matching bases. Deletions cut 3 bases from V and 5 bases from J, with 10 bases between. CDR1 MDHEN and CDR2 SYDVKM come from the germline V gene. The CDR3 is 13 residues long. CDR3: CASSFTTDYGYTF. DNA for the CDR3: TGTGCCAGCAGTTTTACGACAGATTATGGCTACACCTTC.

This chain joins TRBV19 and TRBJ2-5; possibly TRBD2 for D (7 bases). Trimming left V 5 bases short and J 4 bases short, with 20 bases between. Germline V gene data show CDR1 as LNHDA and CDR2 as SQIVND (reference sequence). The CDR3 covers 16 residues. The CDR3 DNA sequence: TGTGCCAGTAGTTCGGCCCCGGGCGGGGGCCCAGAGACCCAGTACTTC. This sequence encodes CASSSAPGGGPETQYF.

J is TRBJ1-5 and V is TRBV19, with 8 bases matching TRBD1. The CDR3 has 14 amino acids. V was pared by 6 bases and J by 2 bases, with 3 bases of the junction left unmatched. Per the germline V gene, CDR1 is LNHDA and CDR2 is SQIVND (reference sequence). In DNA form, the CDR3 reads TGTGCCAGTAGCCAGGGGGCCCGCAATCAGCCCCAGCATTTT. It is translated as CASSQGARNQPQHF.

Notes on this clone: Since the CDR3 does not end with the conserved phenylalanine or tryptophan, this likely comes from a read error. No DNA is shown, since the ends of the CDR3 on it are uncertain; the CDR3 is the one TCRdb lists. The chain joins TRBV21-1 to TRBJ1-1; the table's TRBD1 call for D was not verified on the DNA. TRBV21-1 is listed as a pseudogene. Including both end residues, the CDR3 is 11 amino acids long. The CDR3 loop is CASSKAFDRVN.

The CDR3 nucleotides read TGCGCCAGCAGCCAGGTCTCGGGTGCGAACACTGAAGCTTTCTTT. Its translation is CASSQVSGANTEAFF. The rearrangement joins TRBV4-3 to TRBJ1-1; D not certain. The germline V and J ends were trimmed by 3 bases and 1 base, with 12 bases remaining between them. CDR3 length equals 15 residues. Looked up from germline, CDR1 is LGHNA and CDR2 is YSLEER.

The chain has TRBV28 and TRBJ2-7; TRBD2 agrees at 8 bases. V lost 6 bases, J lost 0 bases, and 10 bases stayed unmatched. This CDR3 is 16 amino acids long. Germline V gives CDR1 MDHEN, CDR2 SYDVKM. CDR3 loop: CASSPYSGTPSYEQYF. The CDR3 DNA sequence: TGTGCCAGCAGCCCCTATAGCGGGACGCCCTCCTACGAGCAGTACTTC.

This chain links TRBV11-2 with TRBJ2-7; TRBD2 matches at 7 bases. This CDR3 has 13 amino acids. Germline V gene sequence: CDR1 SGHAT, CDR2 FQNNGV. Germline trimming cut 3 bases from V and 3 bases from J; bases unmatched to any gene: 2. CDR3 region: CASSFPGGYEQYF. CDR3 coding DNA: TGTGCCAGCAGCTTCCCGGGGGGCTACGAGCAGTACTTC.

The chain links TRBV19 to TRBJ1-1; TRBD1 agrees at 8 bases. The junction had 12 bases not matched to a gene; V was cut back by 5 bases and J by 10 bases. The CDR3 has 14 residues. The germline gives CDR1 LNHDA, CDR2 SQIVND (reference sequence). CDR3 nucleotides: TGTGCCAGTAGTCCGCCGGGACAGGTTACCGGAGCTTTCTTT. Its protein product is CASSPPGQVTGAFF.

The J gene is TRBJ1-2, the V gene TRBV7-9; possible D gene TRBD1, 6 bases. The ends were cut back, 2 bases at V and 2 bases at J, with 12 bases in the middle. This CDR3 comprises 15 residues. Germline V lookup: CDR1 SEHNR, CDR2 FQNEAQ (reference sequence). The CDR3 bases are TGTGCCAGCAGCTTATCAGGGGCCGGCAACTATGGCTACACCTTC. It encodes CASSLSGAGNYGYTF.

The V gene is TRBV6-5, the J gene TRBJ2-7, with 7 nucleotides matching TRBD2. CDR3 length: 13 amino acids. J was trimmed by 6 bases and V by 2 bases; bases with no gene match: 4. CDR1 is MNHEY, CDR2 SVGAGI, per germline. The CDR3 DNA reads TGTGCCAGCAGTTACGTGGGAGGGGTCGAGCAGTACTTC. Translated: CASSYVGGVEQYF.

DNA of the CDR3: TGTGCCAGCAGCTCCCGGGACAATGAGCAGTTCTTC. It translates to CASSSRDNEQFF. The V gene is TRBV7-9, the J gene TRBJ2-1, with D unclear. Germline CDR1 SEHNR, CDR2 FQNEAQ (reference sequence). CDR3 length: 12 amino acids. The ends were cut back, 4 bases at V and 5 bases at J, with 6 bases in the middle.

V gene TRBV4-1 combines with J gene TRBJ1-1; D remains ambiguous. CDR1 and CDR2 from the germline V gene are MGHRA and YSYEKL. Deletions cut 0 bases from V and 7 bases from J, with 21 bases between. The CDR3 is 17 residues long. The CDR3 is CASSQDPARPNRGEAFF. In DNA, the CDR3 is TGCGCCAGCAGCCAAGACCCCGCGCGTCCCAACCGGGGTGAAGCTTTCTTT.